The 18 T cell receptor beta chains below come from one sample, sequenced in a study of cytomegalovirus exposure and HLA in healthy donors. PCR involved 60 Vbeta and 13 Jbeta primers. Clones were sequenced by immunoSEQ multiplex PCR, and TCRdb holds only the in-frame ones, with some missing. The repertoire has tens of thousands of clones, 70% to 75% of them found once; the top ten carry 6.2%. The sample taken for sequencing was PBMCs. All receptors come from a woman aged 50 to 60 in good health and CMV-seropositive.

The chain employs TRBV4-1 and TRBJ2-7; TRBD2 might be the D (5 bases). Germline lookup yields CDR1 MGHRA and CDR2 YSYEKL. V was clipped by 4 bases and J by 1 base, with 11 bases between them. This CDR3 has 14 amino acids. The CDR3 nucleotides read TGCGCCAGCAGCCTGGGAGCCCCGTCCTACGAGCAGTACTTC. It encodes CASSLGAPSYEQYF.

V and J are TRBV7-9 and TRBJ2-1, with TRBD2 matching 9 bases. The V gene's germline CDR1 is SEHNR and CDR2 FQNEAQ (reference sequence). The length of the CDR3 is 15 residues. J lost 0 bases, V lost 5 bases, and 2 bases had no gene match. CDR3 sequence reads: CASSISGSSYNEQFF. CDR3 nucleotide sequence: TGTGCCAGCAGCATTAGCGGGAGCTCCTACAATGAGCAGTTCTTC. The variable domain in full, with the rest retrieved from reference TRBV7-9 and TRBJ2-1, is DTGVSQNPRHKITKRGQNVTFRCDPISEHNRLYWYRQTLGQGPEFLTYFQNEAQLEKSRLLSDRFSAERPKGSFSTLEIQRTEQGDSAMYLCASSISGSSYNEQFFGPGTRLTVL.

This clone showed up just a few times. The genes are TRBV10-3 and TRBJ1-5, with TRBD1 matching over 7 bases. Germline assignment: CDR1 ENHRY and CDR2 SYGVKD. The CDR3 runs 15 residues. V lost 4 bases to trimming and J lost 3 bases; unmatched junction nucleotides: 6. DNA of the CDR3: TGTGCCATCAGTGTCGACAGGGAGAACAATCAGCCCCAGCATTTT. Protein product: CAISVDRENNQPQHF.

The V call is TRBV5-4, the J call TRBJ2-3; perhaps TRBD2 as D (5 bases). This CDR3 has 15 residues. CDR1 and CDR2 (germline): SGHNT, YYREEE (reference sequence). Trimming cost V 1 base and J 2 bases, with 11 bases left between them. The CDR3: CASSLYAGNTDTQYF. The CDR3 DNA follows: TGTGCCAGCAGCTTGTATGCGGGCAACACAGATACGCAGTATTTT.

This chain uses TRBV5-4 with TRBJ2-7; a possible D gene is TRBD2 (6 bases). The ends were cut back, 4 bases at V and 0 bases at J, with 8 bases in the middle. CDR3 length equals 13 residues. Germline V gene lookup returns CDR1 SGHNT and CDR2 YYREEE (reference sequence). Here the CDR3 reads CASSLDYSYEQYF. In DNA form, the CDR3 reads TGTGCCAGCAGCCTGGACTACTCCTACGAGCAGTACTTC. Drawing the rest from reference TRBV5-4 and TRBJ2-7, the complete variable domain is ETGVTQSPTHLIKTRGQQVTLRCSSQSGHNTVSWYQQALGQGPQFIFQYYREEENGRGNFPPRFSGLQFPNYSSELNVNALELDDSALYLCASSLDYSYEQYFGPGTRLTVT.

This chain joins TRBV5-1 and TRBJ1-3, with D possibly TRBD1 on 6 matching bases. V was pared by 4 bases and J by 4 bases, with 12 bases between. The V gene's germline CDR1 is SGHRS and CDR2 YFSETQ. The CDR3 sequence is 14 residues long. The CDR3 loop is CASSTQGMGNTIYF. CDR3 in DNA: TGCGCCAGCAGCACGCAGGGGATGGGAAACACCATATATTTT.

The chain couples TRBV19 to TRBJ2-5; 9 bases align to TRBD1. The CDR3 length is 15 residues. The junction had 12 bases not matched to a gene; V was cut back by 8 bases and J by 5 bases. Germline CDR1 and CDR2: LNHDA and SQIVND (reference sequence). This CDR3 reads CASSSTGGRVETQYF. Written as DNA, the CDR3 is TGTGCCAGTTCCTCGACAGGGGGGCGAGTTGAGACCCAGTACTTC.

The chain employs TRBV6-1 and TRBJ1-3; no clear D. Looked up from germline, CDR1 is MNHNS and CDR2 is SASEGT. V was clipped by 8 bases and J by 3 bases, with 8 bases between them. The CDR3 is 12 residues long. The DNA for the CDR3 is TGTGCCAGCTGTGTCCTTGGAAACACCATATATTTT. Translated: CASCVLGNTIYF.

The J gene is TRBJ1-1, the V gene TRBV6-5, with D maybe TRBD1 (6 bases). This CDR3 comprises 15 residues. CDR1 and CDR2 (germline): MNHEY, SVGAGI. Trimming took 4 bases from V and 1 from J, leaving 13 bases between them. CDR3 protein: CASSWGLQGNTEAFF. The CDR3 region has the DNA TGTGCCAGCAGTTGGGGGCTACAGGGGAACACTGAAGCTTTCTTT.

J is TRBJ2-2 and V is TRBV30; TRBD1 matches at 10 bases. The CDR3 runs to 14 residues. In germline, CDR1 is GTSNPN, CDR2 SVGIG (reference sequence). J gave up 3 bases and V 5 bases, and 3 bases lay outside the gene matches. DNA of the CDR3: TGTGCCTGGGACAGGGGGCTGTACACCGGGGAGCTGTTTTTT. This codes for CAWDRGLYTGELFF.

This chain joins TRBV7-2 and TRBJ1-3; no firm D call. Between the trimmed V and J ends, which lost 5 bases and 3 bases, there was a span of 14 bases. CDR1 is SGHTA, CDR2 FQGNSA, per germline. The CDR3 length is 15 residues. The CDR3 reads CASSLSTDYGNTIYF. DNA for the CDR3: TGTGCCAGCAGCCTTAGCACGGACTATGGAAACACCATATATTTT.

This clone was observed once. Different DNA sequences within this sample yield the same CDR3. The rearrangement uses TRBV29-1 and TRBJ2-5; D may be TRBD2 (5 bases). The CDR3 totals 10 residues. Germline CDR1 and CDR2: SQVTM and ANQGSEA. With 6 bases removed from V and 5 bases from J, the gap between germline ends came to 7 bases. The CDR3 sequence is CSVRGETQYF. The CDR3, as DNA: TGCAGCGTCCGAGGGGAGACCCAGTACTTC.

The chain has TRBV28 and TRBJ1-5; 7 nucleotides match TRBD1. This CDR3 region has 13 residues. Germline assignment: CDR1 MDHEN and CDR2 SYDVKM. J lost 4 bases, V lost 6 bases, and 3 bases had no gene match. The CDR3 bases are TGTGCCAGCAGAAAGACAGGGAATCAGCCCCAGCATTTT. It translates to CASRKTGNQPQHF. Together with reference TRBV28 and TRBJ1-5, the CDR3 gives the full variable domain: DVKVTQSSRYLVKRTGEKVFLECVQDMDHENMFWYRQDPGLGLRLIYFSYDVKMKEKGDIPEGYSVSREKKERFSLILESASTNQTSMYLCASRKTGNQPQHFGDGTRLSIL.

V is TRBV6-1 and J is TRBJ2-5; 9 positions agree with TRBD2. The last part of the DNA fits TRBJ2-7 better; the J call may be wrong. This CDR3 comprises 17 residues. Germline V lookup: CDR1 MNHNS, CDR2 SASEGT. CDR3 amino acids: CASSETAGGLKPYEQYF. In DNA, the CDR3 is TGTGCCAGCAGTGAGACAGCGGGAGGCCTAAAACCCTACGAGCAGTACTTC.

This clone was seen only once. This sequence joins TRBV29-1 and TRBJ2-5; TRBD1 matches 8 bases. The CDR3 is 16 amino acids. Trimming at V came to 6 bases and at J to 7 bases, leaving 19 bases not matched to a gene. Germline assignment: CDR1 SQVTM and CDR2 ANQGSEA. CDR3 bases: TGCAGCGTCGTTGAAAACCGGCAGACAGGGGCCGGGACCCAGTACTTC. Its protein product is CSVVENRQTGAGTQYF.

As DNA, the CDR3 is TGCAGCGTTGAAACAGGGACGTTCTATGGCTACACCTTC. It codes for CSVETGTFYGYTF. The chain has TRBV29-1 and TRBJ1-2; a possible D gene is TRBD1 (6 bases). Germline V gene sequence: CDR1 SQVTM, CDR2 ANQGSEA. V was pared by 2 bases and J by 4 bases, with 11 bases between. The CDR3 contains 13 residues.

This clone was observed a handful of times. The gene calls are TRBV19 and TRBJ2-3; perhaps TRBD1 as D (6 bases). V was shortened by 6 bases and J by 8 bases, with 18 bases between the two germline ends. This CDR3 has 14 amino acids. The germline V gene encodes CDR1 LNHDA and CDR2 SQIVND (reference sequence). The CDR3 region is CASRDEGVLGTQYF. CDR3 nucleotides: TGTGCCAGTAGAGATGAGGGGGTCCTGGGTACGCAGTATTTT.

This clone was found a few times. This rearrangement joins TRBV19 to TRBJ2-3; TRBD2 agrees at 14 bases. V lost 5 bases and J lost 4; bases outside the gene matches: 8. In germline, CDR1 is LNHDA, CDR2 SQIVND (reference sequence). This CDR3 is built from 17 residues. DNA for the CDR3: TGTGCCAGTAGTTCGGGACTAGCGGGAGTAATGTCAGATACGCAGTATTTT. Amino acids: CASSSGLAGVMSDTQYF.